The entry that follows covers one T cell receptor beta chain sequence. Its antigen is unidentified. The length of the CDR3 is 13 residues. Germline CDR1 and CDR2: SGHRS and YFSETQ. Trimming left V 0 bases short and J 7 bases short, with 7 bases between. These data come from a study of T-cell reconstitution after alpha-beta-depleted transplantation in children. Study-wide points: Roughly two months post-transplant, alpha-beta T cells reportedly originated from several hundred graft clones that had expanded. Surviving recipient cells, namely T cells and thymic progenitors, were the source of high day-60 TCRbeta diversity in some patients. Counts and diversity of T cells one year after transplant came mostly from newly produced T cells.

The TCRbeta library incorporated unique molecular identifiers. TCRdb processed the PCR reads anew with MiXCR; each CDR3 protein has one entry. The profile covers around 300,000 distinct CDR3 sequences, with 23% appearing a single time and 9.5% to 13% taken by the ten largest. V and J are TRBV5-1 and TRBJ2-2; no firm D call. Sequences were derived from PBMCs, mostly from graft donor cells, sampled 180 days after TCRalphabeta/CD19-depleted stem cell transplant. The receptor comes from a male patient under 18 who had a stem cell transplant for acute lymphoblastic leukemia, so the T cells may come from the graft donor. The CDR3 nucleotides read TGCGCCAGCAGCTTGGAGGGTCTCGGGGAGCTGTTTTTT. Protein sequence: CASSLEGLGELFF.